This T cell receptor (beta chain) comes out of a study of response to subunit inactivated influenza vaccine (dated by TCRdb to the late 2010s). Study-wide context: The study used deep quantitative T cell receptor repertoire profiling to track responses to a trivalent subunit inactivated influenza vaccine. Findings and caveats that apply to the study as a whole: According to the authors, only a limited number of new T cells may be recruited by each seasonal influenza vaccination.

With respect to this clonotype: Its antigen is currently not known. No base qualities exist here, and no much larger clone lies one base off it.

Library creation used RT-PCR. The sequencer listed for this sample is Illumina HiSeq 2500. TCRdb handled the public reads itself, with Q25 trimming in fastp and clone calling in MiXCR, and kept productive beta chains. Each entry merges the rows of one CDR3 protein and shows their most common DNA and genes. Across this sample there are hundreds of thousands of distinct CDR3 sequences, with 11% seen only once. Jointly, the top ten make up approximately 10% of the sample. Another study also made use of these data, one on T cells expressing NK-cell markers. The second study's paper adds: TCR beta cDNA libraries were made by 5'RACE template switching that added a universal primer site and unique molecular identifiers. Three sorted T-cell subsets (CD3+CD56+NKG2C+, CD3+CD56+NKG2C- and CD3+CD56-NKG2C+) from fewer than 10 donors had their TCR beta-chain repertoires profiled. Of the eight sequenced donors, seven were found to be HCMV-seropositive and one was found to be HCMV-seronegative. In several experiments an anti-gammadeltaTCR antibody was added to restrict sorting to alphabetaTCR-expressing T cells. In a handful of donors, the dominant CD3+CD56+NKG2C+ clonotypes were among the top 10 CD8+ clonotypes and accounted for roughly 1.0-8% of CD8+ T cells. Those dominant clonotypes were again the most abundant among CD3+CD56-NKG2C+ cells in a few donors, at about 25-60.1%. Whether the expanded NKG2C-expressing T cell clones were specific for HCMV antigens was left unclear. All eight donors whose samples were sequenced were randomly selected healthy volunteers, three of them men and five women. HCMV serostatus was determined by detecting HCMV-specific IgG in serum with a commercial ELISA kit. Ficoll density gradient centrifugation was used to isolate peripheral blood mononuclear cells from blood. For a handful of donors, unsorted PBMC were also used to sequence bulk peripheral blood T-cell repertoires. Priming for cDNA synthesis came from the TCR beta constant segment, and two successive PCR amplification steps followed. The libraries were sequenced on Illumina HiSeq 2000/2500, MiSeq or NextSeq, producing 2 x 150 bp reads. MIGEC handled demultiplexing of the reads and grouping by UMI, while MiTCR was used to assemble and quantify clonotypes. To exclude erroneous sequences, any TCR cDNA sequence not supported by at least two reads was discarded. The tcR package was used for downstream repertoire analysis, and clonotypes were matched between fractions using CDR3 nucleotide sequence together with V segment. Antigen specificity was annotated against VDJdb with VDJmatch, allowing one amino acid substitution in CDR3.

The sequence was collected from a man in his forties or fifties who received an inactivated influenza vaccine. Donor details come from another sample of the same person, matched by shared clones. The specimen comprised PBMCs from blood, sampled on the day of vaccination.

The CDR3 region has the sequence CASSLVLAGASDTQYF. In nucleotides, the sequence is TGTGCCAGCAGCTTAGTCCTAGCGGGAGCCTCAGATACGCAGTATTTT. The chain uses TRBV7-6 and TRBJ2-3; 10 bases in the middle match TRBD2. The germline V gene supplies CDR1 SGHVS and CDR2 FNYEAQ. V is trimmed back by 1 base and J by 4 bases, and the junction contains 5 bases that no gene match accounts for. The CDR3 contains 16 residues, cysteine and phenylalanine counted. The DNA shown is the 48-base CDR3, in frame from base 1. When the CDR3 is completed using the reference TRBV7-6 and TRBJ2-3 genes on either side, the full variable domain is GAGVSQSPRYKVTKRGQDVALRCDPISGHVSLYWYRQALGQGPEFLTYFNYEAQQDKSGLPNDRFSAERPEGSISTLTIQRTEQRDSAMYRCASSLVLAGASDTQYFGPGTRLTVL.